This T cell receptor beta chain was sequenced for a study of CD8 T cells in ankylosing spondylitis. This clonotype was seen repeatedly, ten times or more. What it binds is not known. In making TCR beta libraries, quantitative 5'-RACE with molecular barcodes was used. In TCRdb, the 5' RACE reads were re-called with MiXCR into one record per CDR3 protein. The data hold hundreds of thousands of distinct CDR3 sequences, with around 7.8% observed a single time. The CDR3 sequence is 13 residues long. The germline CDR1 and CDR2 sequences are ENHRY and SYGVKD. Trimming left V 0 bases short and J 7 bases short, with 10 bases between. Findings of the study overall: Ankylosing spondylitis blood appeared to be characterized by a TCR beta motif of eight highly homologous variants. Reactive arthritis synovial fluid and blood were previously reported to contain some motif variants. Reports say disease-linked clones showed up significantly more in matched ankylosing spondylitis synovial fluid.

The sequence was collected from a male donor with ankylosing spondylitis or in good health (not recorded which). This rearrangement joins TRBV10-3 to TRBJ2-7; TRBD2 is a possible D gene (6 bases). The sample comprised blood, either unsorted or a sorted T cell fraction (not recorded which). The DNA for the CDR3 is TGTGCCATCAGTGAGTCGACTAGGAAGGAGCAGTACTTC. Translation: CAISESTRKEQYF.